These 19 T cell receptor beta chains share one sample of origin, sequenced in a study of cytomegalovirus exposure and HLA in healthy donors. It was with 60 Vbeta and 13 Jbeta primers that the PCR ran. The table came from immunoSEQ multiplex PCR; TCRdb's copy has only in-frame clones and leaves some out. The data show 150,000 to 200,000 clones, approximately 84% seen once. Sequenced input: PBMCs. The receptors come from a boy younger than 18 in good health and CMV-seronegative.

V gene TRBV5-1 combines with J gene TRBJ2-3, with D unclear. The germline gives CDR1 SGHRS, CDR2 YFSETQ. The CDR3 has 14 amino acids. Trimming removed 4 bases from V and 2 bases from J, with 11 bases in between. The CDR3, as DNA: TGCGCCAGCAGCCCGTCGGTTTCCACAGATACGCAGTATTTT. Translation gives CASSPSVSTDTQYF. Drawing the rest from reference TRBV5-1 and TRBJ2-3, the complete variable domain is KAGVTQTPRYLIKTRGQQVTLSCSPISGHRSVSWYQQTPGQGLQFLFEYFSETQRNKGNFPGRFSGRQFSNSRSEMNVSTLELGDSALYLCASSPSVSTDTQYFGPGTRLTVL.

In this sample, this clone turned up a few times. This chain connects TRBV5-5 to TRBJ2-7; perhaps TRBD2 as D (6 bases). With 3 bases removed from V and 0 bases from J, the gap between germline ends came to 13 bases. The germline gives CDR1 SGHKS, CDR2 YYEKEE (reference sequence). This CDR3 is built from 15 residues. The CDR3 bases are TGTGCCAGCAGCTCCCCGGCGGGGAGCTCCTACGAGCAGTACTTC. Protein sequence: CASSSPAGSSYEQYF.

The chain recombines TRBV9 with TRBJ1-4, with 9 bases that match TRBD1. This CDR3 has 15 residues. Germline loops: CDR1 SGDLS, CDR2 YYNGEE. Trimming cost V 0 bases and J 7 bases; bases outside gene matches: 4. The CDR3 reads CASSVDRGRGEKLFF. In nucleotides, the CDR3 is TGTGCCAGCAGCGTAGACAGGGGGCGAGGTGAAAAACTGTTTTTT.

This clone has just a few counts. The J gene is TRBJ1-1, the V gene TRBV4-2, with D uncertain. This CDR3 has 13 amino acids. From germline, CDR1 is LGHNA and CDR2 YNFKEQ. Deletions cut 1 base from V and 2 bases from J, with 5 bases between. Here the CDR3 DNA reads TGTGCCAGCAGCCAAGGAGGAAACACTGAAGCTTTCTTT. Its translation is CASSQGGNTEAFF.

The gene calls are TRBV6-1 and TRBJ1-5; D is unresolved. V was shortened by 2 bases and J by 4 bases, with 12 bases between the two germline ends. Germline assignment: CDR1 MNHNS and CDR2 SASEGT. The CDR3 contains 15 residues. CDR3 nucleotides: TGTGCCAGCAGTGAATTGAGGGCGGCAAATCAGCCCCAGCATTTT. This encodes CASSELRAANQPQHF.

The chain has TRBV9 and TRBJ1-2; TRBD1 agrees at 9 bases. This CDR3 is built from 16 residues. The V gene end was trimmed by 4 bases and the J gene end by 3 bases; junction bases not matched to a gene: 10. Germline-derived CDR1 and CDR2 are SGDLS and YYNGEE. CDR3: CASSPRSTGGYYGYTF. The CDR3, as DNA: TGTGCCAGCAGCCCACGATCGACAGGGGGTTACTATGGCTACACCTTC.

This clone turned up a few times. J is TRBJ1-2 and V is TRBV18; D may be TRBD1 (5 bases). CDR3 size: 14 residues. The germline V gene encodes CDR1 KGHSH and CDR2 LQKENI. The germline V and J ends were trimmed by 1 base and 8 bases, with 14 bases remaining between them. The CDR3 bases are TGTGCCAGCTCACCACTAGATACAGGTAGCGGCTACACCTTC. It specifies CASSPLDTGSGYTF.

This chain connects TRBV28 to TRBJ1-1, with D perhaps TRBD1 (5 bases). Germline-derived CDR1 and CDR2 are MDHEN and SYDVKM. This CDR3 has 13 residues. V lost 1 base to trimming and J lost 8 bases, with 11 bases between them. The CDR3 DNA reads TGTGCCAGCAGTTTATATGCAGGGCGAGAAGCTTTCTTT. The encoded protein is CASSLYAGREAFF.

The chain employs TRBV9 and TRBJ2-7; 7 nucleotides match TRBD2. Trimming removed 4 bases from V and 2 bases from J; junction bases left unmatched: 9. Germline V gene data show CDR1 as SGDLS and CDR2 as YYNGEE. This CDR3 comprises 15 residues. The CDR3 region has the DNA TGTGCCAGCAGCATCGGAGCGGGACCTACCTACGAGCAGTACTTC. As protein: CASSIGAGPTYEQYF.

The chain couples TRBV6-5 to TRBJ1-2; D possibly corresponds to TRBD1 (6 bases). The CDR3 loop spans 15 amino acids. The V gene lost 6 bases and the J gene lost 8 bases, with 22 bases spanning the gap. From germline, CDR1 is MNHEY and CDR2 SVGAGI. CDR3: CASRPMTGSGGGYTF. The CDR3 nucleotides read TGTGCCAGCAGACCGATGACAGGATCCGGTGGCGGCTACACCTTC.

As regards this clone: The sample holds other DNA sequences that translate to the same CDR3. The chain has TRBV6-5 and TRBJ1-2, with TRBD1 matching over 7 bases. Trimming cost V 5 bases and J 5 bases; bases outside gene matches: 5. Germline CDR1 and CDR2: MNHEY and SVGAGI. The CDR3 has 13 residues. This chain's CDR3 is CASSPDRDYGYTF. The CDR3 DNA sequence: TGTGCCAGCAGTCCAGACAGGGATTATGGCTACACCTTC.

The chain employs TRBV5-6 and TRBJ1-1; D remains ambiguous. CDR3 length: 15 residues. CDR1 and CDR2 (germline): SGHDT, YYEEEE. Trimming left V 1 base short and J 8 bases short, with 18 bases between. The CDR3 reads CASSLFLRIFREAFF. As DNA, the CDR3 is TGTGCCAGCAGCTTGTTTCTGAGGATCTTTAGGGAAGCTTTCTTT.

V is TRBV7-9 and J is TRBJ1-2, with 11 positions matching TRBD1. The CDR3 has 17 residues. Germline-derived CDR1 and CDR2 are SEHNR and FQNEAQ (reference sequence). V trimming: 5 bases; J trimming: 1 base; junction bases outside the gene matches: 9. The CDR3 here is CASSLQGGTGGNYGYTF. The CDR3 DNA reads as TGTGCCAGCAGCCTCCAGGGGGGGACAGGGGGTAACTATGGCTACACCTTC.

The chain is built from TRBV18 and TRBJ2-7; perhaps TRBD2 as D (5 bases). In germline, CDR1 is KGHSH, CDR2 LQKENI. This CDR3 has 14 amino acids. V lost 6 bases and J lost 3, with 15 bases in between. As DNA, the CDR3 is TGTGCCAGCTCGGAGGTAGTAAGGAGCTACGAGCAGTACTTC. This translates into CASSEVVRSYEQYF.

This clone was counted between two and nine times. The chain carries TRBV2 and TRBJ1-6, with D unresolved. This CDR3 is 13 amino acids long. Per germline, CDR1 SNHLY and CDR2 FYNNEI. The ends were cut back, 4 bases at V and 7 bases at J, with 8 bases in the middle. The CDR3 coding sequence is TGTGCCAGCAGTGGGGCCAGCAATTCACCCCTCCACTTT. This sequence encodes CASSGASNSPLHF.

On this clone: Additional DNA sequences in this sample encode the identical CDR3. CDR3 DNA: TGTGCCTGGAGTGTGGGAGGTCAGCCCCAGCATTTT. The encoded protein is CAWSVGGQPQHF. V usage is TRBV30 and J usage is TRBJ1-5; unclear D gene. Germline-derived CDR1 and CDR2 are GTSNPN and SVGIG (reference sequence). The CDR3 loop spans 12 amino acids. The germline V and J ends were trimmed by 0 bases and 6 bases, with 6 bases remaining between them.

The J gene is TRBJ1-5, the V gene TRBV12-5; D is unclear. V was pared by 6 bases and J by 7 bases, with 16 bases between. This CDR3 region has 14 residues. Germline CDR1 and CDR2: LGHNT and FRNRAP. CDR3 nucleotides: TGTGCTAGTGGGCTTGGAAGGAGAGACCAGCCCCAGCATTTT. Protein product: CASGLGRRDQPQHF. The whole variable domain, remainder taken from reference TRBV12-5 and TRBJ1-5, is DARVTQTPRHKVTEMGQEVTMRCQPILGHNTVFWYRQTMMQGLELLAYFRNRAPLDDSGMPKDRFSAEMPDATLATLKIQPSEPRDSAVYFCASGLGRRDQPQHFGDGTRLSIL.

This clone was counted only a few times. The chain has TRBV4-3 and TRBJ2-4; D is possibly TRBD1 (5 bases). V was trimmed by 1 base and J by 8 bases, leaving 15 bases between them. Looked up from germline, CDR1 is LGHNA and CDR2 is YSLEER. This CDR3 has 15 residues. CDR3 sequence (DNA): TGCGCCAGCAGCCAAGGAAGTAGGGGTTTGGACATTCAGTACTTC. This translates into CASSQGSRGLDIQYF.

This clone was found a few times. The chain has TRBV9 and TRBJ2-3, with 9 bases lining up with TRBD1. The J segment lost 3 bases and the V segment lost 0 bases, leaving 8 bases of the junction unmatched. CDR1 and CDR2 from the germline V gene are SGDLS and YYNGEE. This CDR3 contains 17 residues. The CDR3, as DNA: TGTGCCAGCAGCGTAGAAGCTGGGACAGGGATAACAGATACGCAGTATTTT. It specifies CASSVEAGTGITDTQYF.